Given below is one TCR beta chain in context. This sample was taken from a study of blood T cell repertoires in COVID-19. Study summary: Acute and convalescent COVID-19 samples came from the United States, Italy and Spain. T cells, B-cell-depleted T cells, or PBMCs supplied cDNA or gDNA.

Germline V gene data show CDR1 as MNHEY and CDR2 as SVGAGI. This CDR3 comprises 15 residues. V was shortened by 5 bases and J by 2 bases, with 16 bases between the two germline ends. Repertoires were generated with immunoSEQ multiplex PCR, while TCRdb's copy carries only in-frame clones and drops some. The sample shows 130,000 to 150,000 clones, 75% to 85% of them seen only once. V and J are TRBV6-5 and TRBJ2-7; D gene unclear. This receptor was identified in a human donor with acute or convalescent COVID-19. The donor label of this sample is uncertain. The sample taken for sequencing was peripheral blood. Here the CDR3 DNA reads TGTGCCAGCAGTCCCTCCCTAGGTCAGACCTACGAGCAGTACTTC. This encodes CASSPSLGQTYEQYF.